The rows below give T cell receptor beta chains drawn from one sample of a study of cytomegalovirus exposure and HLA in healthy donors. Only in-frame clones appear in the TCRdb table, and some are missing; sequencing was by immunoSEQ multiplex PCR. The sample holds around 150,000 clones, about 80% seen once. Sequencing was done on a sample of PBMCs. These receptors were obtained from a man between 18 and 29 years old in good health and CMV-seronegative. CDR3s include the opening cysteine and the closing phenylalanine or tryptophan. Clone sizes are given selectively: once, few, many, or a class where the clone is expanded.

abundance	j_gene	v_gene	CDR3aa
NA	TRBJ2-1	TRBV19	CASSILAGYNEQFF
NA	TRBJ1-6	TRBV27	CASSLMGDSRNSPLHF
NA	TRBJ2-5	TRBV19	CASSIQDSSWETQYF
NA	TRBJ2-3	TRBV5-6	CASIKAMTGDPDTQYF
NA	TRBJ2-7	TRBV28	CASSSQAGLAGGLEQYF
NA	TRBJ1-2	TRBV29-1	CSVFGTGEGYTF
NA	TRBJ1-4	TRBV28	CASAMPLGRGEKLFF
NA	TRBJ1-1	TRBV30	CAWSVGGNTEAFF
NA	NA	TRBV19	CASSTNYEQYF
few	TRBJ1-1	TRBV5-4	CASSSGGQNTEAFF
NA	TRBJ2-1	TRBV7-9	CASSPTGADNEQFF
NA	TRBJ2-7	TRBV7-2	CASSSGTSGYEQYF
NA	TRBJ2-7	TRBV6-1	CASSESGNNYEQYF
few	TRBJ1-1	TRBV27	CASKRTGGSEAFF
NA	TRBJ1-3	TRBV25-1	CASSDAGGNTIYF
NA	TRBJ2-7	TRBV6-6	CASTRTGFEQYF
NA	TRBJ1-1	TRBV6-5	CASSYTRQLEAFF
NA	TRBJ2-7	TRBV2	CASSEQILAGVPHEQYF
NA	TRBJ2-3	TRBV9	CASSVSSTGRTDTQYF
NA	TRBJ2-3	TRBV6-5	CASSQDRGGTDTQYF
NA	TRBJ1-5	TRBV19	CASSIGTASLHSNQPQHF
NA	TRBJ2-3	TRBV11-2	CASSLSPGHTDTQYF
NA	TRBJ1-4	TRBV5-4	CASSWGGGATNEKLFF
NA	TRBJ2-3	TRBV19	CASSMRASGLTDTQYF
NA	TRBJ1-3	TRBV9	CASSVDHSITSGNTIYF
NA	TRBJ2-7	TRBV7-8	CASSPIGGLAGDYEQYF
NA	TRBJ2-3	TRBV7-9	CASSYTGSLTDTQYF
few	TRBJ2-2	TRBV28	CASRDRNTGELFF
NA	TRBJ2-1	TRBV19	CASSIASGTPREQFF
few	TRBJ2-1	TRBV5-4	CASSRPGQGDNEQFF
once	TRBJ2-3	TRBV28	CASSTSGTDTQYF
once	TRBJ1-4	TRBV6-1	CASSEEEVGRTEEVEKLFF
few	TRBJ2-1	TRBV14	CASRSGNEQFF
few	NA	TRBV29-1	CSVWGQTSSYEQYF
NA	TRBJ1-1	TRBV29-1	CSVMKGGVEAFF
NA	NA	TRBV6-5	CASSSGLASYEQYF
NA	TRBJ1-1	TRBV9	CASSGSQVKAGSEAFF
NA	TRBJ2-1	TRBV7-2	CASSLVLANDEQFF
NA	TRBJ2-7	TRBV9	CASSVDGQGGDEQYF
few	TRBJ1-2	TRBV5-8	CASSLYGQGNYGYTF
once	TRBJ1-1	TRBV6-5	CASDRGMGTEAFF
NA	TRBJ1-5	TRBV5-1	CASSLIAGDGQPQHF
NA	NA	TRBV27	CASSLRPGGYHEQYF
NA	TRBJ1-1	TRBV6-6	CASSYPGGAANTEAFF
NA	TRBJ2-3	TRBV5-6	CASSLIEGSGTDTQYF
NA	TRBJ2-7	TRBV7-9	CASSLTLAGAYEQYF
NA	TRBJ2-2	TRBV11-2	CASTSGGNTGELFF
once	TRBJ2-3	TRBV5-1	CASSSLGTSADTQYF
NA	TRBJ1-4	TRBV25-1	CASSESATNEKLFF
NA	TRBJ1-2	TRBV27	CASSFESSANYGYTF
NA	TRBJ2-7	TRBV16	CASSLAGVGEQYF